This record looks at one T cell receptor (beta chain) sequence and its context. Its antigen is undetermined. The CDR3 sequence is 16 residues long. V lost 6 bases to trimming and J lost 3 bases, with 24 bases between them. CDR1 is GTSNPN, CDR2 SVGIG, per germline (reference sequence). These data belong to a study of CD4 T cells in relation to SARS-CoV-2 and coronaviruses. General study points: Memory recall responses, not primary responses primed in culture, are what the assay detects. Around 60% of donors had memory CD4+ clonotypes crossrecognizing SARS-CoV-2 and common cold coronavirus spike.

Method: immunoSEQ multiplex PCR; TCRdb's copy keeps in-frame clones and lacks some. The sample has around 56,000 clones; about nine tenths are singletons. Before the COVID-19 pandemic, during about 2011-2019, CD4+ T cells were taken from unexposed donors. The V and J genes are TRBV30 and TRBJ2-7, with a weak D call TRBD2 (7 bases). Sequencing was done on a sample of memory CD4+ T cells from PBMCs. The TCR sequence derives from a human donor in good health. For the CDR3, the DNA is TGTGCCTGCACCGAGTTGGACGGGGGGCTTCGCTACGAGCAGTACTTC. Its translation is CACTELDGGLRYEQYF.